This record covers a single T cell receptor (beta chain). Its antigen is not known. The data stem from a study of T cells after yellow fever vaccination. Study-wide results and limits: Abundant bulk-population clonotypes could contaminate the FACS-sorted repertoires. The secondary response was weaker but peaked faster, day 5 versus 15. Some clonotypes were seen in both the CD4 and the CD8 compartments. These made up a small share and likely arose from convergent recombination.

By 5'RACE template switching, TCR cDNA was produced, with a universal primer site and UMIs added in the process. MiXCR was run by TCRdb on the 5' RACE reads, yielding one entry per CDR3 protein. The table records a few hundred thousand distinct CDR3 sequences, around 6.8% of them present only once. Trimming shortened V by 5 bases and J by 5 bases, and 12 bases separated the two germline ends. The germline gives CDR1 LGHNA, CDR2 YSLEER. CDR3 length: 13 amino acids. This receptor was obtained from a young man who received the YFV17D yellow fever vaccine. Sequencing used PBMCs, obtained about 41 days after the first yellow fever vaccination. The V and J genes are TRBV4-3 and TRBJ1-1; a possible D gene is TRBD1 (5 bases). CDR3 protein: CASSVGAVTEAFF. The CDR3 DNA follows: TGCGCCAGCAGCGTAGGGGCCGTAACTGAAGCTTTCTTT.